The rows below give T cell receptor beta chains drawn from one sample of a study of blood T cell repertoires in COVID-19. Clones were sequenced by immunoSEQ multiplex PCR, and TCRdb holds only the in-frame ones, with some missing. Of 350,000 or so clones listed, around 87% are singletons. Sequencing was done on a sample of peripheral blood. The receptor set was obtained from a man aged 18 to 29 with active or convalescent COVID-19. Each CDR3 is given without its conserved first and last residue.

v_call	j_call	cdr3_aa
TRBV6-2/TRBV6-3	TRBJ2-5	ASSYVQAGGTQY
TRBV9	TRBJ2-1	ASSVKLAGVGYEQF
TRBV5-8	TRBJ1-4	ASSPGLIFSTNEKLF
TRBV9	TRBJ2-7	ASSGGSSGSSYEQY
TRBV5-6	TRBJ1-3	ASSESGPGYTIY
TRBV25-1	TRBJ1-2	ASRGTRVNGYT
TRBV19	TRBJ1-6	ASSFSSYNSPLH
TRBV27	TRBJ1-1	ASRPGFGTEAF
TRBV6-5	TRBJ2-3	ASSWVGGRTDTQY
TRBV27	TRBJ2-1	ASSSGSSYNEQF
TRBV11-2	TRBJ2-1	ASSLERVSYNEQF
TRBV9	TRBJ1-6	ASSPLQGALGSPLH
TRBV7-9	TRBJ1-6	ASSPQGQISPLH
TRBV7-3	TRBJ2-3	ASSSPARDTQY
TRBV4-3	TRBJ2-1	ASSQAGQGHNEQF
TRBV28	TRBJ2-4	ASRTGGSIQY
TRBV6-5	TRBJ1-6	ASSYLLSSYNSPLH
TRBV6-1	TRBJ1-2	ASSEAGANYGYT
TRBV6-6	TRBJ1-3	ASGGTGFLSGNTIY
TRBV7-8	TRBJ1-4	ASSPTSGGLLNEKLF
TRBV7-3	TRBJ2-2	ASSLTSGTGGDTGELF
TRBV5-1	TRBJ1-2	ASSFGGQLNYGYT
TRBV7-9	TRBJ1-4	ASSPDRGTNEKLF
TRBV10-1	TRBJ1-2	ASRDCSLGYT
TRBV7-2	TRBJ2-7	ASSLGQSTYEQY
TRBV19	TRBJ1-1	ASSPWTGGNTEAF
TRBV19	TRBJ2-1	ASRINRGDEQF
TRBV9	TRBJ2-5	ASSPRTSGRASQETQY
TRBV5-1	TRBJ1-1	ASSLVGPNTEAF
TRBV5-1	TRBJ1-6	ASSLGQGDNSPLH
TRBV7-9	TRBJ2-1	ASSLMAAGRNNEQF
TRBV5-4	TRBJ2-2	ASSSPGLPGTGELF
TRBV5-1	TRBJ2-5	ASSLLSGLEETQY
TRBV19	TRBJ2-1	ASSMGPGDEQF
TRBV28	TRBJ1-2	ASTRPGQSGYT
TRBV10-3	TRBJ1-5	AISEGQGAALGPQH
TRBV2	TRBJ2-7	ASSKTGWAYEQY
TRBV4-3	TRBJ2-1	ASSQVVYGGSPYNEQF
TRBV29-1	TRBJ2-1	SVVRTSGRDEQF
TRBV24-1	TRBJ2-1	ATSDSGRNEQF
TRBV12-3/TRBV12-4	TRBJ2-7	ASGYGRKYEQY
TRBV18	TRBJ1-2	ASEKSMLYGYT
TRBV7-9	TRBJ2-7	ASSTTGQGSYYEQY
TRBV7-3	TRBJ1-2	ASSLGQGLGGYT
TRBV4-1	TRBJ1-5	ASSQEPGQGNQPQH
TRBV4-2	TRBJ1-5	ASSPGQGSNQPQH
TRBV18	TRBJ2-1	ASSPILGQSYNEQF
TRBV19	TRBJ2-3	ASQQGDADTQY
TRBV7-3	TRBJ2-1	ASSLFGTSEINEQF
TRBV19	TRBJ1-3	ASSFGDSGNTIY
TRBV19	TRBJ2-7	ASSTDSNHYEQY
TRBV5-1	TRBJ2-3	ASRLAGSTDTQY
TRBV24-1	TRBJ2-5	ATSDARWETQY